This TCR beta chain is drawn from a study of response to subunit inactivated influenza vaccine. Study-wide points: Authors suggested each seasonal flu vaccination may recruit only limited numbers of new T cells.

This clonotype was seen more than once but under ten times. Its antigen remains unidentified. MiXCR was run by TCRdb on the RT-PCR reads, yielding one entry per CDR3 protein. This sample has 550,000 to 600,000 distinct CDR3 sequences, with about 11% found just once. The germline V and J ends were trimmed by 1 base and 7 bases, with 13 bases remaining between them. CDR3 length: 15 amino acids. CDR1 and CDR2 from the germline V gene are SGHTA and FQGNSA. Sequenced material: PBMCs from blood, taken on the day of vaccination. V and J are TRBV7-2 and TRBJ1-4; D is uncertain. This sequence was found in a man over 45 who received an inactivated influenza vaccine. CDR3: CASSLVRERGEKLFF. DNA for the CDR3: TGTGCCAGCAGCTTAGTGCGGGAGAGAGGTGAAAAACTGTTTTTT.